This T cell receptor (beta chain) was profiled in a study of blood T cell repertoires in COVID-19. Across the whole study: Collection of acute and convalescent COVID-19 samples took place in the United States, Italy and Spain.

In terms of age and location, participants ranged from roughly 18 to 100 years and lived in about two dozen US areas. The recovered donors of Cohort 3 showed two negative PCRs, clearance, or symptom resolution. The CDR3 consists of 14 residues. The V gene's germline CDR1 is MRHNA and CDR2 SNTAGT. V dropped 7 bases and J dropped 4; count of bases not matched to a gene: 8. Per the authors' pipeline: Estimation of nucleated cell counts relied on the amplification of reference gene primers. Libraries were prepared by immunoSEQ multiplex PCR; TCRdb keeps only in-frame clonotypes and omits some of them. V and J calls plus clone size are reproduced from that table; the DNA served to infer D and trimming. The sample includes about 300,000 clones, 85% to 90% of them seen just once.

What was sequenced was PBMCs or T cells enriched from blood (not recorded which). The clonotype was recovered from a man aged 30 to 45 who had recovered from COVID-19. V usage is TRBV6-4 and J usage is TRBJ1-2; TRBD1 matches at 8 bases. DNA for the CDR3: TGTGCCAGCACCGACGCTGACAGGGGCTATGGCTACACCTTC. It yields the protein CASTDADRGYGYTF.